This T cell receptor beta chain comes out of a study of blood T cell repertoires in COVID-19. Study context: Acute and convalescent COVID-19 specimens originated in the United States, Italy and Spain.

Two negative PCRs, clearance, or symptom resolution were required of recovered Cohort 3 donors. The repertoire was sequenced with immunoSEQ multiplex PCR; TCRdb's copy has only in-frame clones and lacks some. Of 150,000 or so clones in the sample, approximately 80% were seen once. The CDR3 length is 14 residues. CDR1 and CDR2 from the germline V gene are KGHSH and LQKENI. V was clipped by 3 bases and J by 1 base, with 9 bases between them. This TCR came from a man in his fifties who had recovered from COVID-19. Input material: PBMCs or T cells enriched from blood (not recorded which). This chain joins TRBV18 and TRBJ1-1, with D perhaps matching TRBD1 (5 bases). The CDR3 sequence is CASSPGTQNTEAFF. CDR3 nucleotide sequence: TGTGCCAGCTCACCCGGGACTCAGAACACTGAAGCTTTCTTT.